Described below is a single T cell receptor (beta chain) sequence and its context. Its antigen remains undetermined. No base-level quality is on record; no much larger clone is a single base apart. Including cysteine and phenylalanine, the CDR3 has 14 amino acids. Just CDR3 DNA is preserved here, 42 bases in frame from base 1. Deletion took 11 bases off V and 2 bases off J, with a span of 13 bases between the germline ends. According to the germline V gene (reference sequence), CDR1 reads SEHNR and CDR2 reads FQNEAQ. RNA was extracted using the RNeasy kit, and about 0.45 to 1 ug of the RNA was reverse transcribed with random hexamers. TCR beta CDR3 regions were amplified with the immunoSEQ multiplex PCR assay covering 54 Vbeta and 13 Jbeta segments. PCR amplification bias was corrected by using a synthetic template baseline for primer optimization and computational correction. The published analysis was carried out like this. Reads were annotated to V, D and J genes according to IMGT and were analyzed with immunoSEQ Analyzer, with only productive sequences retained. Clonality was calculated as one minus the Shannon entropy normalized by log2 of the number of productive unique sequences. Public and private clones were assessed among the 100 most prevalent clones of each patient and control. Clones were defined as Susac-specific if absent from the healthy and MS cohorts, from around 1,000 published viral clones and from other ImmuneACCESS disease sequences. The raw public data were reprocessed by TCRdb itself: fastp quality trimming at Q25, MiXCR clonotype calling, in-frame beta chains only. Rows with one shared CDR3 protein collapse into an entry with the most common genes and DNA. For this entry, the V and J calls and clone size follow TCRdb and not the study's own pipeline. This sample is represented by 150,000 to 200,000 distinct CDR3 sequences; about 95% of them were singletons. The top ten clonotypes cover less than 0.2% of the sample.

This entry belongs to a study of CD8 T cells in Susac syndrome (dated by TCRdb to between 2018 and 2021). At the level of the whole study: The study used repertoire sequencing to test whether antigen drove CD8+ T cell activation and differentiation in Susac syndrome. CD8+ T cell repertoire clonality was compared between about 12 healthy donors, around 14 Susac syndrome patients and 15 multiple sclerosis patients. What the study reported, not specific to this receptor: The number of individuals in the TCR sequencing and HLA analysis was acknowledged as relatively small.

Peripheral blood CD8+ and CD4+ T cells from healthy donors, Susac syndrome patients and multiple sclerosis patients were profiled using high-throughput TCR beta sequencing. The multiple sclerosis controls were treatment-naive patients whose relapsing-remitting disease, either stable or active, fulfilled the revised McDonald criteria. Bulk CD8+ and CD4+ T cells were purified magnetically by negative isolation, whereas CD8+ TEMRA cells were enriched by FACS. Blood was drawn into EDTA tubes, processed within 24 hours, and PBMCs were isolated by density gradient centrifugation. PBMCs destined for TCR sequencing were cryopreserved in liquid nitrogen and later thawed in a 37 °C water bath. The sorted or isolated CD4+, CD8+ and CD8+ TEMRA cells had a purity of 90% or higher.

The source is a human donor with multiple sclerosis. Source material: CD8+ T cells from PBMCs. The chain was built from TRBV7-9 and TRBJ2-6; TRBD1 is perhaps the D gene, given 5 matching bases. The nucleotides read TGTGCCGACATCGACAGCGCTGGGGCCAACGTCCTGACTTTC. Its protein reads: CADIDSAGANVLTF.